Here is one T cell receptor (beta chain) with its context. Per the germline V gene, CDR1 is MDHEN and CDR2 is SYDVKM. V lost 7 bases to trimming and J lost 4 bases, with 16 bases between them. CDR3 length equals 14 residues. The protocol was immunoSEQ multiplex PCR, while the TCRdb copy is restricted to in-frame clones and leaves out a portion. Of roughly 76,000 clones listed, over 85% are singletons. The data derive from a study of control samples from healthy donors and cancer patients. Sequenced input: PBMCs. The sequence came from a woman in her 40s with lung cancer. The rearrangement links TRBV28 to TRBJ2-5, with a weak D call TRBD2 (6 bases). In DNA, the CDR3 is TGTGCCAGCATCCCGGGGGACCCTATAGAGACCCAGTACTTC. It encodes CASIPGDPIETQYF.